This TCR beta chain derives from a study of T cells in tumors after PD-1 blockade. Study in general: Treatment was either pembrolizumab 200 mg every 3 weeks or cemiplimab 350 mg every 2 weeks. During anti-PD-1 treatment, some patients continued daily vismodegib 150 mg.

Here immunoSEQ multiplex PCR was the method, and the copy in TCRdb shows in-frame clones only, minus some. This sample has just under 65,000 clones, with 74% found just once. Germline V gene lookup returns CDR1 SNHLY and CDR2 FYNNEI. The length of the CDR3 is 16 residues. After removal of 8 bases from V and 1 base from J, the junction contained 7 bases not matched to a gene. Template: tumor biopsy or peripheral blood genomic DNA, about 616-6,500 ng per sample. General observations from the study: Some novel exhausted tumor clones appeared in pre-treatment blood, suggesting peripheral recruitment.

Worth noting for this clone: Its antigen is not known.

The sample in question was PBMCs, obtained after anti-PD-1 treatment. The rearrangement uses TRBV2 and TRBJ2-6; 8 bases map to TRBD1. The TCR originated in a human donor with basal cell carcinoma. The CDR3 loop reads CASLQGALSGANVLTF. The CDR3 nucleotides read TGTGCCAGCCTCCAGGGGGCTTTGTCTGGGGCCAACGTCCTGACTTTC.